The source of this T cell receptor (beta chain) is a study of T cells in Graves' hyperthyroidism and ophthalmopathy. Duration under 3 months, a NOSPECS grade of at least 4, and a Clinical Activity Score of at least 3 characterized the ophthalmopathy patients. Uncontrolled infections, other autoimmune diseases, pregnancy or lactation led to exclusion of patients. The TCR beta CDR3 regions underwent amplification using RNA transcripts as the source. First-round RT-PCR targeting the TCR CDR3 was performed with the HTBI primer set. TCRdb processed the multiplex PCR reads anew with MiXCR; each CDR3 protein has one entry. The table includes 450,000 to 600,000 distinct CDR3 sequences, around 20% detected once. Study results and caveats: Blood shared most expanded thyroid clonotypes above 0.001. Onset of ophthalmopathy came a median approximately 6 months after the model predicted it.

The CDR3 runs 14 residues. Germline loops: CDR1 DFQATT, CDR2 SNEGSKA (reference sequence). Unmatched junction bases numbered 3, after V lost 5 bases and J lost 7 bases. A remark on this clonotype: Antigen unknown.

The receptor comes from a man in his forties or fifties with Graves' ophthalmopathy. This chain connects TRBV20-1 to TRBJ2-1; 15 bases agree with TRBD2. Sequenced input: blood. CDR3 nucleotide sequence: TGCAGTGCTGGACTAGCGGGAGGGCTGAATGAGCAGTTCTTC. The encoded protein is CSAGLAGGLNEQFF.